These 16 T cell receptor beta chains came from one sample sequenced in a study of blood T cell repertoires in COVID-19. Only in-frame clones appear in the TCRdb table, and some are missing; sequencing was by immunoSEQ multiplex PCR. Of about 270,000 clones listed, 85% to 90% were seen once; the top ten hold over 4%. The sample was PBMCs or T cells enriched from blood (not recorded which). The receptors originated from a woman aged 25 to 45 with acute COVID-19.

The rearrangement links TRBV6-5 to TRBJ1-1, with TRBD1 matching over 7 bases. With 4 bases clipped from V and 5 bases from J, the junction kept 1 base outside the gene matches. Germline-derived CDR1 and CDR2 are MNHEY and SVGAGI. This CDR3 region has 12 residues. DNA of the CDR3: TGTGCCAGCAGTTCCAGGGGGACTGAAGCTTTCTTT. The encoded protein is CASSSRGTEAFF.

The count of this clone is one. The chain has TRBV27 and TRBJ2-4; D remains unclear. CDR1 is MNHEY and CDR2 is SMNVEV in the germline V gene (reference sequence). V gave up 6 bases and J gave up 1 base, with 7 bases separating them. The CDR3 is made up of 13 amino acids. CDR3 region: CASRSMAKNIQYF. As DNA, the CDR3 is TGTGCCAGCAGGAGTATGGCCAAAAACATTCAGTACTTC.

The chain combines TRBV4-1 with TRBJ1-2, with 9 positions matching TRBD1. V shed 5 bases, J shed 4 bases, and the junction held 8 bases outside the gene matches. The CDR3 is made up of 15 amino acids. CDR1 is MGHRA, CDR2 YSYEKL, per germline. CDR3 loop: CASSTPTGGGYGYTF. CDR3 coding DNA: TGCGCCAGCAGCACTCCCACAGGGGGCGGCTATGGCTACACCTTC.

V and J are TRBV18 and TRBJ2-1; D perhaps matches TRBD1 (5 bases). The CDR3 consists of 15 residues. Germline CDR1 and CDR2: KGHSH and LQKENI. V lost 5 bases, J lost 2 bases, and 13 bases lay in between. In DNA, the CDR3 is TGTGCCAGCTCAGTCAGGGAAAAAACCTACAATGAGCAGTTCTTC. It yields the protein CASSVREKTYNEQFF.

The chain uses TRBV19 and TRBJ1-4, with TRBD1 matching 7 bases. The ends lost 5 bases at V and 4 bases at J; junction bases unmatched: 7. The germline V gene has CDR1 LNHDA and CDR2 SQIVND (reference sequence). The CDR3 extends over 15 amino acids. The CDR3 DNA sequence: TGTGCCAGTAGTGTCGGGACAGCACTTAATGAAAAACTGTTTTTT. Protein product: CASSVGTALNEKLFF.

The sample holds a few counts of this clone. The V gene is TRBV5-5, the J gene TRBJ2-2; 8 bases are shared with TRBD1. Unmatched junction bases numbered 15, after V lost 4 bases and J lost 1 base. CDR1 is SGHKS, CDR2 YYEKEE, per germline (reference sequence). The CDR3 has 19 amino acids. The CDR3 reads CASSGGQGYPSVNTGELFF. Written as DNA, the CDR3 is TGTGCCAGCAGCGGCGGACAGGGATATCCCTCTGTGAACACCGGGGAGCTGTTTTTT. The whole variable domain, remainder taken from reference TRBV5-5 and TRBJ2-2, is DAGVTQSPTHLIKTRGQQVTLRCSPISGHKSVSWYQQVLGQGPQFIFQYYEKEERGRGNFPDRFSARQFPNYSSELNVNALLLGDSALYLCASSGGQGYPSVNTGELFFGEGSRLTVL.

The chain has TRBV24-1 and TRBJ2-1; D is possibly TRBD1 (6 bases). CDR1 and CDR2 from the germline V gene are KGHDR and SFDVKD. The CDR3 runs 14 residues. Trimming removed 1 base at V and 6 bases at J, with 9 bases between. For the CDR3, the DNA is TGTGCCACCAGTGATTTTTCCAGGGGCAATGAGCAGTTCTTC. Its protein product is CATSDFSRGNEQFF.

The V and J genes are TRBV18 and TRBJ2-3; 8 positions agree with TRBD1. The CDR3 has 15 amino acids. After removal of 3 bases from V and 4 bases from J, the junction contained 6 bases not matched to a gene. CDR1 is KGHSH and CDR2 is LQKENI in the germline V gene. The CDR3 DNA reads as TGTGCCAGCTCACCCGGGACAGGCAGACCAGATACGCAGTATTTT. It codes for CASSPGTGRPDTQYF.

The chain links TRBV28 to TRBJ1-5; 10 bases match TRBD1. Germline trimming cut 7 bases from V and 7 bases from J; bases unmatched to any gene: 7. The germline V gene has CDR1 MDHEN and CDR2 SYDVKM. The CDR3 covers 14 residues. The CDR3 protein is CASTFGDRGQPQHF. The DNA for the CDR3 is TGTGCCAGCACCTTCGGGGACAGGGGACAGCCCCAGCATTTT.

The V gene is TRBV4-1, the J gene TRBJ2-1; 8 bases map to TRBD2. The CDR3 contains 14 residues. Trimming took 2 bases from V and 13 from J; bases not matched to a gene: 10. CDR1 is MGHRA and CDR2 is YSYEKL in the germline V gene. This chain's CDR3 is CASSQIHSGTEQFF. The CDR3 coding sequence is TGCGCCAGCAGCCAAATTCATAGCGGGACGGAACAGTTCTTC.

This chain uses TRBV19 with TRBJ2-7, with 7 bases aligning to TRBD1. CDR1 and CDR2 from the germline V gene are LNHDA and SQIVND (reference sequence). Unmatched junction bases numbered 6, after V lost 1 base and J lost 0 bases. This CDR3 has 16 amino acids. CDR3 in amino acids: CASSIGDSLDSYEQYF. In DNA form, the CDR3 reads TGTGCCAGTAGTATAGGGGACAGCTTGGACTCCTACGAGCAGTACTTC.

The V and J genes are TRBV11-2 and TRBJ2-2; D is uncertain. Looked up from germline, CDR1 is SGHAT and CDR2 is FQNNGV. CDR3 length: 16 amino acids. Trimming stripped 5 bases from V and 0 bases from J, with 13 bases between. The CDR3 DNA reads TGTGCCAGCAGCGCGGAGAGATCCCCGAACACCGGGGAGCTGTTTTTT. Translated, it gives CASSAERSPNTGELFF.

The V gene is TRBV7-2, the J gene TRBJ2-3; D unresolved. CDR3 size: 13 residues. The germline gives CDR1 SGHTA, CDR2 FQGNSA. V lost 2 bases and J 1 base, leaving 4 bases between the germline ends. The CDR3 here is CASSLIGTDTQYF. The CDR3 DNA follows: TGTGCCAGCAGCTTAATAGGCACAGATACGCAGTATTTT. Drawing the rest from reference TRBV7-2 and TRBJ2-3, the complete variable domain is GAGVSQSPSNKVTEKGKDVELRCDPISGHTALYWYRQSLGQGLEFLIYFQGNSAPDKSGLPSDRFSAERTGGSVSTLTIQRTQQEDSAVYLCASSLIGTDTQYFGPGTRLTVL.

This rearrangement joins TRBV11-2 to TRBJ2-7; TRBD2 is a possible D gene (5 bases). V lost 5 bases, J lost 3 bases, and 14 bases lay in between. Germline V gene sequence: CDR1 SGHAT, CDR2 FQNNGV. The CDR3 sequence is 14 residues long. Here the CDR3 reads CASSTPKRHYEQYF. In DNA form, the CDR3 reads TGTGCCAGCAGCACTCCAAAGCGGCACTACGAGCAGTACTTC. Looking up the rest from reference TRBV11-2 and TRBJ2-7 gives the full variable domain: EAGVAQSPRYKIIEKRQSVAFWCNPISGHATLYWYQQILGQGPKLLIQFQNNGVVDDSQLPKDRFSAERLKGVDSTLKIQPAKLEDSAVYLCASSTPKRHYEQYFGPGTRLTVT.

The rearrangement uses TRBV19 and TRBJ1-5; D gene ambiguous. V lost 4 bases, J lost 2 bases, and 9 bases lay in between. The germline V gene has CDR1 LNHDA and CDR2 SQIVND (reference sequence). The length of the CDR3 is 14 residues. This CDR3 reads CASSTSRGNQPQHF. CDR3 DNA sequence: TGTGCCAGTAGTACCTCGAGGGGCAATCAGCCCCAGCATTTT.

The CDR3: CASSPQSSANTDTQYF. Here the CDR3 DNA reads TGTGCCAGCTCACCCCAGAGTAGCGCCAACACAGATACGCAGTATTTT. This chain links TRBV18 with TRBJ2-3, with D perhaps matching TRBD2 (5 bases). Germline loops: CDR1 KGHSH, CDR2 LQKENI. V was cut by 3 bases and J by 2 bases, with 15 bases left in between. The CDR3 sequence is 16 residues long.